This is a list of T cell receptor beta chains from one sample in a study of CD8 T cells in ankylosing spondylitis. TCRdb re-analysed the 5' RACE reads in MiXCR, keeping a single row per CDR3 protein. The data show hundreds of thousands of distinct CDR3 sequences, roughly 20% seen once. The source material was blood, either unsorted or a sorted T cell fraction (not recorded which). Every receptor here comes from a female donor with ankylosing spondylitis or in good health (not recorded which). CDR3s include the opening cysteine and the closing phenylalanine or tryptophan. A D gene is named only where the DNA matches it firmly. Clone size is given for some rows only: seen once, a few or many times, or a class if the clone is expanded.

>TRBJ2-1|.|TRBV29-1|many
CSVDPTSGEQFF
TGCAGCGTTGATCCTACCTCGGGTGAGCAGTTCTTC
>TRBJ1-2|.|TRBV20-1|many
CSAERAGEDGYTF
TGCAGTGCCGAAAGAGCAGGGGAGGATGGCTACACCTTC
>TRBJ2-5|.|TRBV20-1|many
CSAGPGQQETQYF
TGCAGTGCTGGGCCGGGTCAGCAAGAGACCCAGTACTTC
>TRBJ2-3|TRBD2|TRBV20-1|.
CSAPLGGVTNTQYF
TGCAGTGCCCCCCTCGGGGGGGTTACGAATACGCAGTATTTT
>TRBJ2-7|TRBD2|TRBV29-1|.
CSTRAGGNEQYF
TGCAGCACAAGAGCGGGAGGAAATGAGCAGTACTTC
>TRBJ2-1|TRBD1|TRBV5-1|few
CASTPGQGGVNEQFF
TGCGCCAGCACCCCGGGACAGGGGGGAGTTAATGAGCAGTTCTTC
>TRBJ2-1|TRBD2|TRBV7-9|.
CASSLVAGGMGNEQFF
TGTGCCAGCTCCCTTGTGGCGGGAGGTATGGGCAATGAGCAGTTCTTC
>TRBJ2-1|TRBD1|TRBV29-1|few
CSVQGSYNEQFF
TGCAGCGTACAGGGGAGCTACAATGAGCAGTTCTTC
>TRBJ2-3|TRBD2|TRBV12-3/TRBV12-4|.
CASSLSRTSVTDTQYF
TGTGCCAGCAGTTTAAGCCGGACTAGCGTCACAGATACGCAGTATTTT
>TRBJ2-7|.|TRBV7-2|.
CASSLRAGPGYEQYF
TGTGCCAGCAGCTTAAGGGCGGGACCTGGTTACGAGCAGTACTTC
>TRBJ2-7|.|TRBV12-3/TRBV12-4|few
CASSLLAYEQYF
TGTGCCAGCAGTTTGTTAGCTTACGAGCAGTACTTC
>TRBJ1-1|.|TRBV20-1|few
CSARAGSLWTEAFF
TGCAGTGCTAGAGCGGGCAGCTTATGGACTGAAGCTTTCTTT
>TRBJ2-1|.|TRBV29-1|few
CSAGGILDNEQFF
TGCAGCGCTGGGGGTATTCTGGACAATGAGCAGTTCTTC
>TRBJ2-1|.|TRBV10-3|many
CAISVGGGVNEQFF
TGTGCCATCAGTGTAGGAGGGGGCGTTAATGAGCAGTTCTTC
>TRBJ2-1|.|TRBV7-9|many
CASRRAGGTQADEQFF
TGTGCCAGCAGAAGGGCGGGCGGGACGCAGGCGGATGAGCAGTTCTTC
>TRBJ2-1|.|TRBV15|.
CATSRDVGGNEQFF
TGTGCCACCAGCAGAGATGTCGGGGGCAATGAGCAGTTCTTC
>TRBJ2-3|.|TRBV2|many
CASSAGTGTDTQYF
TGTGCCAGCAGTGCCGGTACTGGCACAGATACGCAGTATTTT
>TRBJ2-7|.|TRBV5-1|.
CASSTGIPSYEQYF
TGCGCCAGCAGCACCGGGATCCCCTCCTACGAGCAGTACTTC
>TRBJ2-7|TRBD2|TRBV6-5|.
CASSRGLAGGFGGEQYF
TGTGCCAGCAGTAGGGGACTAGCGGGAGGATTTGGGGGCGAGCAGTACTTC
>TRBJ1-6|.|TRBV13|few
CASSLGPPGNSPLHF
TGTGCCAGCAGCTTAGGCCCTCCAGGGAATTCACCCCTCCACTTT
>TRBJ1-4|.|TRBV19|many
CASSIAGDTNEKLFF
TGTGCCAGTAGTATTGCAGGAGATACTAATGAAAAACTGTTTTTT
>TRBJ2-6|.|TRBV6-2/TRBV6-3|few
CASASWGQTSGANVLTF
TGTGCCAGCGCCTCCTGGGGGCAAACTTCTGGGGCCAACGTCCTGACTTTC
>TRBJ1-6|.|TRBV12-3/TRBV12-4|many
CASSLGILNSPLHF
TGTGCCAGCAGTTTAGGCATACTTAATTCACCCCTCCACTTT
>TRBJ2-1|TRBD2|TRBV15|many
CATNEREIRNNEQFF
TGTGCCACCAACGAGCGGGAAATTCGGAACAATGAGCAGTTCTTC
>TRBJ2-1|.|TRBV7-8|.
CASSLAWRDEQFF
TGTGCCAGCAGCTTAGCGTGGCGGGATGAGCAGTTCTTC
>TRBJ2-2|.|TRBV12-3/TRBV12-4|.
CASSRTGTTGELFF
TGTGCCAGCAGCCGAACAGGGACGACCGGGGAGCTGTTTTTT
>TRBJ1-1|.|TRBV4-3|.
CASSQVAGGTEAFF
TGCGCCAGCAGCCAAGTGGCGGGAGGCACTGAAGCTTTCTTT
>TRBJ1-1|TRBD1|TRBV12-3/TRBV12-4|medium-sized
CASSSTGGAFF
TGTGCCAGCAGTTCGACAGGGGGAGCTTTCTTT
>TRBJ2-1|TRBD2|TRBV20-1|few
CSARRLAEINEQFF
TGCAGTGCTAGGAGACTAGCGGAGATCAATGAGCAGTTCTTC
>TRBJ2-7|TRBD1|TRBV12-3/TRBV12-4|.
CASSPGRTGIPSFYEQYF
TGTGCCAGCAGCCCTGGGAGGACAGGGATTCCCTCCTTTTACGAGCAGTACTTC
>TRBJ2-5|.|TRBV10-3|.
CAISQGQGEAQYF
TGTGCCATCAGTCAGGGCCAGGGGGAGGCCCAGTACTTC
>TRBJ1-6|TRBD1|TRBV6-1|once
CASSEGDRNNSPLHF
TGTGCCAGCAGTGAGGGGGACAGAAATAATTCACCCCTCCACTTT
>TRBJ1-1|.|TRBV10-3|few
CVSTGTGNTEAFF
TGTGTCTCTACCGGGACCGGGAACACTGAAGCTTTCTTT
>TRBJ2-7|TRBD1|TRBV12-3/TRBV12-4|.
CASSFQTGRYEQYF
TGTGCCAGCAGTTTCCAGACAGGGCGCTACGAGCAGTACTTC
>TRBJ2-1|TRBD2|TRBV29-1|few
CSLKAGGTYNEQFF
TGCAGCTTAAAAGCGGGAGGGACCTACAATGAGCAGTTCTTC
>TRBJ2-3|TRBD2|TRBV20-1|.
CSQLKGRGADTQYF
TGCAGTCAGCTCAAGGGGAGGGGAGCAGATACGCAGTATTTT
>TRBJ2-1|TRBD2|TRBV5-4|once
CASSLTAGVNEQFF
TGTGCCAGCAGCTTGACAGCGGGAGTTAATGAGCAGTTCTTC
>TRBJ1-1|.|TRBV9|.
CASSVVRGDTEAFF
TGTGCCAGCAGCGTAGTCAGGGGCGACACTGAAGCTTTCTTT